What follows is one T cell receptor beta chain and its context. In the authors' workflow: Nucleated cell counts were estimated from reference gene primer amplification. Data came from immunoSEQ multiplex PCR; TCRdb stores just in-frame clones and leaves some out. The V and J calls and clone size were taken over from that table, and D and trimming were inferred from the DNA. The repertoire has 60,000 to 65,000 clones, 80% to 85% of them found once; the top ten carry around 15%. This sample was taken from a study of blood T cell repertoires in COVID-19. Study overall: Material from acute and convalescent COVID-19 was sourced from the United States, Italy and Spain.

Patients of the Seattle cohort, enrolled during active infection, were followed longitudinally. The V gene end was trimmed by 3 bases and the J gene end by 4 bases; junction bases not matched to a gene: 6. The CDR3 loop spans 16 amino acids. Germline values: CDR1 ENHRY, CDR2 SYGVKD. The TCR was taken from a man aged 55 to 70 with COVID-19, enrolled during active disease. This chain links TRBV10-3 with TRBJ2-3; 11 nucleotides line up with TRBD2. Sequencing was carried out using peripheral blood. This CDR3 reads CAISDLTSGKADTQYF. As DNA, the CDR3 is TGTGCCATCAGTGATCTGACTAGCGGGAAAGCAGATACGCAGTATTTT.